This entry features one TCR beta chain sequence. This clone has just a few counts. Its antigen has not been determined. Per-base qualities were not stored, and no clone one base away is much larger. Reading the germline V gene gives CDR1 SGHDT and CDR2 YYEEEE. The CDR3 covers 16 residues, taking in both the cysteine and the phenylalanine. The sequence is cut down to CDR3 DNA, 48 bases in frame from base 1. At the junction V is shortened by 4 bases and J by 7 bases, with 23 bases in between. Healthy HIV-negative adults with no recently reported acute infections or vaccinations were included as donors. All donors were Caucasian adults living in Nashville, Tennessee, USA. Magnetic negative selection was used to enrich CD4+ T cells, after which naive cells were positively selected on CD45RA and the negative fraction became the memory subset. After blood collection by leukapheresis, PBMCs were isolated using Ficoll-Histopaque density gradient centrifugation and then cryopreserved in the vapor phase of liquid nitrogen. Analytical flow cytometry was used to check the purity and quantity of every magnetically sorted T cell population. From each sorted fraction, genomic DNA was isolated and quantified by UV absorbance on a Nanodrop 2000c.

TCR CDR3 regions were amplified from genomic DNA by multiplex PCR using the deep immunoSEQ assay. For each cell subset, the extracted genomic DNA was distributed evenly across all wells of several immunoSEQ 96-well plates, and each plate served as one replicate. For sorted subsets, 150 to 250 ng genomic DNA, equal to approximately 30,000 T cell genomes, was loaded into each replicate PCR. Purified libraries were quantified with a Qubit 3.0 fluorometer, sized on a Bioanalyzer 2100, and re-quantified with the KAPA Library Quantification kit. Every immunoSEQ 96-well plate was sequenced on a separate single-read 150-cycle Illumina NextSeq 550 flow cell. The study's processing was this. The immunoSEQ output contained only junctional sequences without quality scores, so filtering could not match that applied to full-length reads. Sequences were annotated with PyIR, a Python wrapper for IgBLAST v1.9, and V/J genes and CDR3 were assigned using IMGT germline references. Reads with weak V/J assignments (E-value above 1e-6), missing CDR3, stop codons, out-of-frame junctions, or ambiguous translated residues were removed. V3J clonotypes were defined as sequences sharing the same inferred V gene, J gene, and CDR3 amino acid sequence. The percentage overlap between two repertoires was calculated by dividing the number of shared unique clonotypes by the size of the smaller repertoire. Repertoire richness was assessed with RTK rarefaction, the Chao1 estimator, and Recon v2.1 estimates of unobserved clonotypes. Generation probabilities for all TCRbeta clonotypes obtained by the gDNA method from a handful of donors were computed using OLGA. What TCRdb holds here is the immuneACCESS table cut down to in-frame rearrangements. Part of the clones is not present; checked against another copy, under half of the missing clones reflect an unresolved V gene, and the others are unexplained. V and J calls and clone size are those listed in that table; D and trimming were worked out from the DNA. A total of millions of clones appear in this sample, approximately 92% of them only once. The ten largest clones represent about 0.13% of the sample.

The sample originates from a study of shared clonotypes between healthy human individuals (dated by TCRdb to the early 2020s). The study in broad terms: A couple of women and a few men aged 18 to 49 years were included in the cohort. Leukapheresis yielded between about 0.94 and 9 billion PBMCs per donor. To increase sequencing depth and limit assay-specific biases, TCR repertoire library preparation and sequencing were carried out by different laboratories using diverse techniques. For each donor, three plates each were used for CD4 naive and CD4 memory, two plates were used for CD8 naive, and one plate was used for CD8 memory. Blood TCR repertoires of a handful of healthy adults were deeply sequenced to estimate repertoire size and the extent of clonotype sharing between individuals. What the work shows at the level of the full study, not this receptor alone: Compared with non-shared clonotypes, the clonotypes found in all four sorted-subset donors had higher generation probabilities. Across a handful of donors, around 5% of naive CD4, over 3% of naive CD8, approximately 2.5% of memory CD4, and 0.4% of memory CD8 clonotypes were shared. Sampling was restricted to blood, and TCR repertoires in tissues likely differ from the TCR repertoires found in blood. Based on pairwise subsampling, the degree of clonotype sharing among donors was expected to be affected by sequencing depth. Estimated clonotype richness was generally larger for naive than for memory subsets. Because the study included a small number of donors, the genetic and exposure-history diversity represented was limited. Incomplete sequencing was indicated by rarefaction of sorted-subset datasets, despite the large sequencing depth.

This TCR was recovered from a man aged 18 to 30 in good health. Sample: naive CD4+ T cells sorted from blood. Explained via the paper, the cell subset or site label denotes: CD45RA+ positively selected. Recombination linked TRBV5-6 to TRBJ1-1; the D gene assignment is ambiguous. The sequenced DNA: TGTGCCAGCAGCCCCAGACGGTTCAAGTTGGTTCTTGAAGCTTTCTTT. Its protein product is CASSPRRFKLVLEAFF.